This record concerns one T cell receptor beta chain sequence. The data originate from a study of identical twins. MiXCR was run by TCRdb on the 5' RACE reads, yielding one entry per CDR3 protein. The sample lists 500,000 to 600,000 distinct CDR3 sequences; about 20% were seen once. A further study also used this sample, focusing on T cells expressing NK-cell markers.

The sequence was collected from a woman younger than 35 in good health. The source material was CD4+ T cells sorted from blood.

The CDR3 loop is CASSPNDRGLSEKLFF. CDR3 nucleotide sequence: TGTGCCAGCAGTCCAAACGACAGGGGTCTTTCCGAAAAACTGTTTTTT. This chain connects TRBV6-1 to TRBJ1-4; the match to TRBD1 covers 8 bases. The CDR3 covers 16 residues. V shed 5 bases and J 8 bases; nucleotides not matched to a gene: 13. The germline V gene has CDR1 MNHNS and CDR2 SASEGT.